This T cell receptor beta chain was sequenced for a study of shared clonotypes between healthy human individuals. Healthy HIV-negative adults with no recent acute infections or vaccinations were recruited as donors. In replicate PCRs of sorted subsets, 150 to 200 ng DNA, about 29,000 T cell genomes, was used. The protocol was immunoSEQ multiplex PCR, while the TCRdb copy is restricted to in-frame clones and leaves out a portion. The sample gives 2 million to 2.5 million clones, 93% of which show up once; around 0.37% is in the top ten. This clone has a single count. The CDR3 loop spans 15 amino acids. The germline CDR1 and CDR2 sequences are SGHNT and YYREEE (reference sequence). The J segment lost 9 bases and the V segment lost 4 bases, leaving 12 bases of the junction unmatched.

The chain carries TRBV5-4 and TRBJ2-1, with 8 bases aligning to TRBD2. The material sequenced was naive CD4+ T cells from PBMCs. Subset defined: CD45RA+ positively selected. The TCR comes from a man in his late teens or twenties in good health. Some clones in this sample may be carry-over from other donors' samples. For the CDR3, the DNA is TGTGCCAGCAGCCCCCGGGGGGGAGCCGGGGGTGAGCAGTTCTTC. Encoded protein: CASSPRGGAGGEQFF. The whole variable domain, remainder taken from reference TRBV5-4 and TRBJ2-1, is ETGVTQSPTHLIKTRGQQVTLRCSSQSGHNTVSWYQQALGQGPQFIFQYYREEENGRGNFPPRFSGLQFPNYSSELNVNALELDDSALYLCASSPRGGAGGEQFFGPGTRLTVL.